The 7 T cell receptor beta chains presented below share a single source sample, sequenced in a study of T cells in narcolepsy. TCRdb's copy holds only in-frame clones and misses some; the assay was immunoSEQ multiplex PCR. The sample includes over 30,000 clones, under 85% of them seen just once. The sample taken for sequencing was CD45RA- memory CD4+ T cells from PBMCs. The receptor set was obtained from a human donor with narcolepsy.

This CDR3 is CASSPQGEGTEAFF. As DNA, the CDR3 is TGTGCCAGCAGCCCACAGGGAGAGGGCACTGAAGCTTTCTTT. The chain combines TRBV7-8 with TRBJ1-1, with TRBD1 as a possible D gene (6 bases). The CDR3 is 14 residues long. CDR1 and CDR2 from the germline V gene are SGHVS and FQNEAQ. The V end was cut by 5 bases, the J end by 4 bases, with 14 bases between. The full variable domain, in which reference TRBV7-8 and TRBJ1-1 provide the parts outside the CDR3, is GAGVSQSPRYKVAKRGQDVALRCDPISGHVSLFWYQQALGQGPEFLTYFQNEAQLDKSGLPSDRFFAERPEGSVSTLKIQRTQQEDSAVYLCASSPQGEGTEAFFGQGTRLTVV.

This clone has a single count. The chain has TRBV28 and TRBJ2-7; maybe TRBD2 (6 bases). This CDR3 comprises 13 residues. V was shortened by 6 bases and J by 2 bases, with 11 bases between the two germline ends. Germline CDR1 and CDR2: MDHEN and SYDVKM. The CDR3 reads CASSGTDTYEQYF. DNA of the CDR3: TGTGCCAGCAGCGGGACTGACACCTACGAGCAGTACTTC.

This chain's CDR3 is CASSQELQTKNSPLHF. The CDR3 DNA reads TGTGCCAGCAGCCAAGAATTACAAACTAAGAATTCACCCCTCCACTTT. The chain carries TRBV4-2 and TRBJ1-6; D uncertain. CDR3 length: 16 amino acids. Trimming cost V 0 bases and J 7 bases, with 13 bases left between them. CDR1 is LGHNA, CDR2 YNFKEQ, per germline.

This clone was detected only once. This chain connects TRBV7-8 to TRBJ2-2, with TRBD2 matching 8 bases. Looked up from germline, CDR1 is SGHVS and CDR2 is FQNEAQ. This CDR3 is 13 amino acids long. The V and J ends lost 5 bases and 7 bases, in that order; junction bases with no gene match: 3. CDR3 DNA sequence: TGTGCCAGCAGCAGCCGGGGGGGCGGGGAGCTGTTTTTT. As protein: CASSSRGGGELFF.

The CDR3 nucleotides are TGTGCCAGCAGCTTATCTGGAGACATTCAGTACTTC. Translating gives CASSLSGDIQYF. This rearrangement joins TRBV7-3 to TRBJ2-4; D ambiguous. CDR1 SGHTA and CDR2 FQGTGA come from the germline V gene. The V end lost 2 bases, the J end lost 8 bases, and 7 bases lay between the germline ends. This CDR3 has 12 amino acids.

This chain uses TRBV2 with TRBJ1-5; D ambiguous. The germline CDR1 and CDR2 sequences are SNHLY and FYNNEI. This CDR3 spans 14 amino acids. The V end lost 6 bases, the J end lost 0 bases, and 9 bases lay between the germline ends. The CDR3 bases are TGTGCCAGCAGGCTACAGTTTAGCAATCAGCCCCAGCATTTT. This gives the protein CASRLQFSNQPQHF.

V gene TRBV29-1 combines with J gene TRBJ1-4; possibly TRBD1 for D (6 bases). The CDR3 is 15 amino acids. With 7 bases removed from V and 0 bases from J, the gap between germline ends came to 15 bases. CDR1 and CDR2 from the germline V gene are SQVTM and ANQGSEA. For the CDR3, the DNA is TGCAGCGGCCGTACAGGGCCCTCAACTAATGAAAAACTGTTTTTT. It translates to CSGRTGPSTNEKLFF.